This T cell receptor beta chain was sequenced during a study of T cell repertoires in ileal Crohn's disease. Losses at the gene ends were 0 bases for V and 8 bases for J; bases not matched to a gene: 8. Germline-derived CDR1 and CDR2 are LGHNA and YSLEER. This CDR3 is built from 15 residues. Profiled with immunoSEQ multiplex PCR; TCRdb holds only in-frame clones, not every one. Found here are approximately 7,000 clones, about three quarters of them singletons; the top ten hold about a sixth. This clonotype was obtained from an adult with Crohn's disease. V is TRBV4-3 and J is TRBJ1-2, with TRBD1 matching over 8 bases. The specimen sequenced was ileal tissue. CDR3 nucleotides: TGCGCCAGCAGCCAAGAAGGGACAGGAAATCGGGGCTACACCTTC. It translates to CASSQEGTGNRGYTF.